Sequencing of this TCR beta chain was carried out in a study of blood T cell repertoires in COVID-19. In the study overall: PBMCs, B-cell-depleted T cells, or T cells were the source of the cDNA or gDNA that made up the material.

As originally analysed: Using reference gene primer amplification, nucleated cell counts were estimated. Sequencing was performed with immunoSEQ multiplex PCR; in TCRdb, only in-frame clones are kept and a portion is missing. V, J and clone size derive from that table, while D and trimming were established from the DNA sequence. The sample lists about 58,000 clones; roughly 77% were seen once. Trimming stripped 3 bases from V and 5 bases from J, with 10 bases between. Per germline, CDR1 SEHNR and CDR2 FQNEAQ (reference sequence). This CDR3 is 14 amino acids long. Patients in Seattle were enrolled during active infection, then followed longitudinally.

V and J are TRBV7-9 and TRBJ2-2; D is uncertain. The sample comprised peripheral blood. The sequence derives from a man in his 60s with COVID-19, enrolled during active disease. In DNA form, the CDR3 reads TGTGCCAGCAGCTTTTCGCTTCTAACCGGGGAGCTGTTTTTT. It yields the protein CASSFSLLTGELFF.